This T cell receptor (beta chain) was documented in a study of cytomegalovirus exposure and HLA in healthy donors. Points from the study as a whole: Through in vitro validation, a few CMV-associated chains were shown to be specific for CMV antigens. In a later analysis, TCR beta V- and J-gene trimming showed a link to a missense DCLRE1C variant. Earlier analysis found most TCR beta V segments productive about 90% or about 30% of the time.

Remarks on this clone: Its antigen is not identified.

Germline V gene sequence: CDR1 SNHLY, CDR2 FYNNEI. The CDR3 consists of 20 residues. Germline trimming cut 0 bases from V and 1 base from J; bases unmatched to any gene: 7. The PCR had 60 Vbeta and 13 Jbeta primers. Sequencing was performed with immunoSEQ multiplex PCR; in TCRdb, only in-frame clones are kept and a portion is missing. The data hold about 150,000 clones, with approximately 79% observed a single time. The chain recombines TRBV2 with TRBJ2-6; TRBD1 matches at 12 bases. The sequence came from a man aged 45 to 65 in good health and CMV-seropositive. Sequencing was done on a sample of PBMCs. The CDR3 DNA sequence: TGTGCCAGCAGTGAAGCCGGGACAGGGGGCTGGGTTTCTGGGGCCAACGTCCTGACTTTC. Amino acids: CASSEAGTGGWVSGANVLTF.